The TCR beta chain under discussion was sequenced for a study of CD8 T cells in ankylosing spondylitis. Germline V CDR1 and CDR2: SGHRS, YFSETQ. The CDR3 runs to 14 residues. Trimming at V came to 4 bases and at J to 7 bases, leaving 5 bases not matched to a gene. There are a few counts of this clonotype. The antigen is unknown. TCRdb itself ran the 5' RACE reads through MiXCR, one entry per CDR3 protein. The sample lists about 120,000 distinct CDR3 sequences; about an eighth were seen once. General study findings and limits: What appeared characteristic of ankylosing spondylitis blood was a TCR beta motif of about eight highly homologous variants.

The V call is TRBV5-1, the J call TRBJ1-2, with 12 positions matching TRBD1. The origin of this receptor is a female donor with ankylosing spondylitis or in good health (not recorded which). Sequencing input: blood, either unsorted or a sorted T cell fraction (not recorded which). The CDR3 nucleotides are TGCGCCAGCAGCACCCGGGACAGGGGGCTTGGCTACACCTTC. Translating gives CASSTRDRGLGYTF.